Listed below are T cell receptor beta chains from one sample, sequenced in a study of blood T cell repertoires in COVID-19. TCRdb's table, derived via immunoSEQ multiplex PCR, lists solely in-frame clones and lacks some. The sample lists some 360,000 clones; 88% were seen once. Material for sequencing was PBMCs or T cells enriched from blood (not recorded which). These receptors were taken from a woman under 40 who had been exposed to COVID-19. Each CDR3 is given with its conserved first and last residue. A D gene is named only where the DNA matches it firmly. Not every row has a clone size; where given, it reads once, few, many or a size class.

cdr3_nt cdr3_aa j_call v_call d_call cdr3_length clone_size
TGTGCCAGCAGCAGGTCCCCCAATCAGCCCCAGCATTTT CASSRSPNQPQHF TRBJ1-5 TRBV27 . 13 .
TGCAGTGCTACTGACAGGGCCGATAATTCACCCCTCCACTTT CSATDRADNSPLHF TRBJ1-6 TRBV20-1 TRBD1 14 many
TGTGCCTGGAGTCCCCTTCGGGAGCAGTTCTTC CAWSPLREQFF TRBJ2-1 TRBV30 . 11 .
TGTGCCAGCAGTCCTCTGGCGGGACTAGTAAACAATGAGCAGTTCTTC CASSPLAGLVNNEQFF TRBJ2-1 TRBV27 TRBD2 16 .
TGTGCCAGCAGTACGGATGGGGCAGGGTTCTACGAGCAGTACTTC CASSTDGAGFYEQYF TRBJ2-7 TRBV28 . 15 .
TGTGCCAGCAGTTTATGGGCGGGAATCATGGATACGCAGTATTTT CASSLWAGIMDTQYF TRBJ2-3 TRBV27 . 15 .
TGTGCCAGCAGCGCCATCGGGACAGGGGCGTACTTC CASSAIGTGAYF TRBJ2-7 TRBV28 TRBD1 12 .
TGTGCCAGCAGCCTGGGACTAGCGGACAATGAGCAGTTCTTC CASSLGLADNEQFF TRBJ2-1 TRBV7-3 TRBD2 14 .
TGTGCCAGCAGTTTTAGCGGGACTGCCCCCGGGGAGCTGTTTTTT CASSFSGTAPGELFF TRBJ2-2 TRBV27 TRBD2 15 .
TGTGCCAGCAGCTGGATACTAGCGGGAAGTTTCACAGATACGCAGTATTTT CASSWILAGSFTDTQYF TRBJ2-3 TRBV5-6 TRBD2 17 .
TGTGCCAGCAGCGCGGGACTAGCGGGAGTCGGGTCCCTCGCCGGGGAGCTGTTTTTT CASSAGLAGVGSLAGELFF TRBJ2-2 TRBV9 TRBD2 19 .
TGTGCCAGTAGTATGGGGACAGGAGGCAATCAGCCCCAGCATTTT CASSMGTGGNQPQHF TRBJ1-5 TRBV19 TRBD1 15 .
TGTGCCAGCAGCCAAGATGACAGGGGCGATGAGCAGTTCTTC CASSQDDRGDEQFF TRBJ2-1 TRBV3-1/TRBV3-2 TRBD1 14 .
TGTGCCAGCAGCCAAGAATTGGGACAGGGAGCTGAAGCTTTCTTT CASSQELGQGAEAFF TRBJ1-1 TRBV3-1/TRBV3-2 TRBD1 15 .
TGTGCCAGCAGCTCTGCCGGGAGGCAGGGGGAGCAGTACTTC CASSSAGRQGEQYF TRBJ2-7 TRBV7-6 . 14 .
TGTGCCAGTAGTATTTTTCAGGGCCCTTCCTACGAGCAGTACTTC CASSIFQGPSYEQYF TRBJ2-7 TRBV19 . 15 once
TGTGCCAGCAGCTATTCGAGGGAACAGCCCCAGCATTTT CASSYSREQPQHF TRBJ1-5 TRBV12-3/TRBV12-4 . 13 .
TGTGCCAGCAGGTCGGACAGGGACGAGCCCTCTAGTGGCTACACCTTC CASRSDRDEPSSGYTF TRBJ1-2 TRBV7-9 TRBD1 16 .
TGTGCCAGCAGTGCAGACAGGGCCCGCAATCAGCCCCAGCATTTT CASSADRARNQPQHF TRBJ1-5 TRBV27 TRBD1 15 .
TGTGCCAGCACCGGGGGGACAGGGCCAAATCAGCCCCAGCATTTT CASTGGTGPNQPQHF TRBJ1-5 TRBV21-1 . 15 .
TGTGCCAGTAGCTTCCTGGGGGGGCGTCCCTACGAGCAGTACTTC CASSFLGGRPYEQYF TRBJ2-7 TRBV19 . 15 .
TGTGCCAGTAAGTTAGGGAGGGGCTTGGACAACTTCAATGAGCAGTTCTTC CASKLGRGLDNFNEQFF TRBJ2-1 TRBV19 TRBD2 17 .